A single sample is the source of the 4 T cell receptor beta chains below, sequenced in a study of blood T cell repertoires in COVID-19. Profiling relied on immunoSEQ multiplex PCR, and the TCRdb table lists in-frame clones only, not all of them. The data contain roughly 120,000 clones, about four fifths of them singletons. Sequenced material: peripheral blood. These receptors were obtained from a man between 65 and 79 years old with acute or convalescent COVID-19.

The chain recombines TRBV6-5 with TRBJ1-2; D is perhaps TRBD1 (5 bases). Germline CDR1 MNHEY, CDR2 SVGAGI. CDR3 length equals 14 residues. V was shortened by 3 bases and J by 8 bases, with 16 bases between the two germline ends. CDR3 DNA sequence: TGTGCCAGCAGTTATCCAGGGAACGCCGGGGGCTACACCTTC. Amino acid sequence: CASSYPGNAGGYTF.

The chain recombines TRBV2 with TRBJ1-4, with D possibly matching TRBD1 (5 bases). V was pared by 7 bases and J by 7 bases, with 13 bases between. CDR1 and CDR2 from the germline V gene are SNHLY and FYNNEI. The CDR3 is 13 residues long. The DNA for the CDR3 is TGTGCCAGCAACACCGGGGGTCGTGAAAAACTGTTTTTT. Protein: CASNTGGREKLFF.

The chain uses TRBV24-1 and TRBJ2-1; 7 bases align to TRBD1. Looked up from germline, CDR1 is KGHDR and CDR2 is SFDVKD. Unmatched junction bases numbered 4, after V lost 3 bases and J lost 6 bases. The CDR3 extends over 14 amino acids. The CDR3 region has the DNA TGTGCCACCAGTGATGCCGACAGGGCCAATGAGCAGTTCTTC. Protein product: CATSDADRANEQFF.

J is TRBJ2-3 and V is TRBV18, with D uncertain. In germline, CDR1 is KGHSH, CDR2 LQKENI. Between the trimmed V and J ends, which lost 6 bases and 4 bases, there was a span of 8 bases. The CDR3 is 12 amino acids. This CDR3 reads CASSPSADTQYF. The CDR3 nucleotides read TGTGCCAGCTCTCCGTCCGCAGATACGCAGTATTTT.